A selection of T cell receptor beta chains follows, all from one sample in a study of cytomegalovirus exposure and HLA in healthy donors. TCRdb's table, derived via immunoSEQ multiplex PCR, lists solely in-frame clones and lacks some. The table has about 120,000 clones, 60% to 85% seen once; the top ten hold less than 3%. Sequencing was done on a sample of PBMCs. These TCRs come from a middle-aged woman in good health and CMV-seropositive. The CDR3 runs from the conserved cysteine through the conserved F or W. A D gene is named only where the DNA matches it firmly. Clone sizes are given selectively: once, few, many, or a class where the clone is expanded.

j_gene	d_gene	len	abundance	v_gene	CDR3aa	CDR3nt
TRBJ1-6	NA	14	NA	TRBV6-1	CASSDLQGTTPLHF	TGTGCCAGCAGTGATTTACAGGGAACGACACCCCTCCACTTT
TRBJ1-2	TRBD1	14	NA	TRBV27	CASSTRQGALGYTF	TGTGCCAGCAGTACACGACAGGGGGCTTTGGGCTACACCTTC
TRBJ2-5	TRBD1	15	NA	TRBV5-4	CASSFRQGIVETQYF	TGTGCCAGCAGCTTTCGACAGGGTATCGTGGAGACCCAGTACTTC
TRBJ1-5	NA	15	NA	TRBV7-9	CASSSGGGVYQPQHF	TGTGCCAGCAGCTCTGGCGGAGGGGTGTATCAGCCCCAGCATTTT
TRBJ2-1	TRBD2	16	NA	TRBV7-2	CASSRAGGISYNEQFF	TGTGCCAGCAGCAGGGCGGGGGGTATCTCCTACAATGAGCAGTTCTTC
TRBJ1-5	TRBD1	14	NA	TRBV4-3	CASSQTGVGQPQHF	TGCGCCAGCAGCCAGACAGGGGTAGGTCAGCCCCAGCATTTT
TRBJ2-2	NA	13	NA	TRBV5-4	CASSTGTTGELFF	TGTGCCAGCAGCACAGGGACGACCGGGGAGCTGTTTTTT
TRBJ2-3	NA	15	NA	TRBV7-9	CASSLEQGVTDTQYF	TGTGCCAGCAGCTTAGAACAGGGAGTCACAGATACGCAGTATTTT
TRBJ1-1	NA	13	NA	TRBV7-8	CASSLTGNTEAFF	TGTGCCAGCAGCTTAACCGGGAACACTGAAGCTTTCTTT
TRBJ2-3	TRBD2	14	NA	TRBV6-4	CASGREAGTDTQYF	TGTGCCAGCGGGCGGGAGGCCGGGACAGATACGCAGTATTTT
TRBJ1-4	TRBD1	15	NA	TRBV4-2	CASSQDRSLFGKLFF	TGTGCCAGCAGCCAGGACAGGAGCCTTTTTGGAAAACTGTTTTTT
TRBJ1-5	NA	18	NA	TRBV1	CTSSPCTPWTGGNQPQHF	TGCACCAGCAGCCCATGTACCCCATGGACAGGGGGCAATCAGCCCCAGCATTTT
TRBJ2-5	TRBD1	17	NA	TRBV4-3	CASSPEGTGGGQETQYF	TGCGCCAGCAGCCCCGAAGGGACAGGTGGGGGTCAAGAGACCCAGTACTTC
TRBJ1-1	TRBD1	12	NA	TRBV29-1	CSVGTGGTEAFF	TGCAGCGTTGGGACAGGGGGGACTGAAGCTTTCTTT
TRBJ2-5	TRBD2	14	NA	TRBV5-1	CASSPGGEVETQYF	TGCGCCAGCAGCCCCGGGGGGGAGGTCGAGACCCAGTACTTC
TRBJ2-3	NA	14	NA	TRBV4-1	CASSQDPSTDTQYF	TGCGCCAGCAGCCAAGATCCTAGCACAGATACGCAGTATTTT
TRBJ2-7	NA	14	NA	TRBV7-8	CASSLGRRGNEQYF	TGTGCCAGCAGCTTAGGTCGAAGGGGAAACGAGCAGTACTTC
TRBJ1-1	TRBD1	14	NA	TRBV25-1	CASSDIQGITEAFF	TGTGCCAGCAGTGACATACAGGGGATCACTGAAGCTTTCTTT
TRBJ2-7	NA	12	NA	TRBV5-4	CASSLGDSARYF	TGCGCCAGCAGCTTAGGGGACTCGGCAAGGTACTTC
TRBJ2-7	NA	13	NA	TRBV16	CASSQSRGNEQYF	TGTGCCAGCAGCCAATCTCGAGGAAACGAGCAGTACTTC
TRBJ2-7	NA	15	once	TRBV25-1	CASRAGTLSSYEQYF	TGTGCCAGCAGGGCCGGGACTCTGAGCTCCTACGAGCAGTACTTC
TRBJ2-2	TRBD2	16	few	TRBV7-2	CASSVVAGPPGGELFF	TGTGCCAGCAGCGTCGTAGCGGGGCCCCCCGGCGGGGAGCTGTTTTTT
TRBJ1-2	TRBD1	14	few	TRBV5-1	CASSLGQGAQGYTF	TGCGCCAGCAGCTTGGGGCAGGGGGCGCAAGGCTACACCTTC
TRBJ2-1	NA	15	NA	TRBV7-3	CASSTSGSLNNEQFF	TGTGCCAGCAGCACATCGGGGAGCCTTAACAATGAGCAGTTCTTC
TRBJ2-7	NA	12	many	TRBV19	CASSIDRQEQYF	TGTGCCAGTAGTATAGATCGCCAGGAGCAGTACTTC
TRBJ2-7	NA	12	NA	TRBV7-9	CASSFTVYEQYF	TGTGCCAGCAGCTTTACGGTCTACGAGCAGTACTTC
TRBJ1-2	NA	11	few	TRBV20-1	CRFGSDYGYTF	TGCAGGTTCGGGTCGGACTATGGCTACACCTTC
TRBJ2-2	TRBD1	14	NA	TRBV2	CASKTGGPTGELFF	TGTGCCAGCAAAACAGGGGGTCCCACCGGGGAGCTGTTTTTT
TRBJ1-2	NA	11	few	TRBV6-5	CASSAGRGYTF	TGTGCCAGCAGTGCAGGGCGCGGCTACACCTTC
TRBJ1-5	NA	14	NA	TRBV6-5	CASRGGYSNQPQHF	TGTGCCAGCAGGGGAGGCTATAGCAATCAGCCCCAGCATTTT
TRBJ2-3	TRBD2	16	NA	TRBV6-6	CASRRGRAGGPFTQYF	TGTGCCAGCAGGAGAGGCAGAGCGGGAGGGCCGTTCACGCAGTATTTT
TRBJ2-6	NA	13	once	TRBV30	CAWTGAGANVLTF	TGTGCCTGGACAGGGGCTGGGGCCAACGTCCTGACTTTC
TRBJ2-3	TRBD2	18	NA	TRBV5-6	CASSRRLAGGPDTDTQYF	TGTGCCAGCAGTCGCCGACTAGCGGGAGGCCCAGACACAGATACGCAGTATTTT
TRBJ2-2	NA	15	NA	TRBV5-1	CASSFRGEDTGELFF	TGCGCCAGCAGCTTCAGGGGCGAGGACACCGGGGAGCTGTTTTTT
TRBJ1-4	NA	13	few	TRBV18	CATARTANEKLFF	TGTGCCACTGCTCGGACAGCCAATGAAAAACTGTTTTTT
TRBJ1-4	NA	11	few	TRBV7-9	CASREKEKLFF	TGTGCCAGCAGAGAGAAAGAAAAACTGTTTTTT
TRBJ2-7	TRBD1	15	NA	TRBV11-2	CASSWKTGLRYEQYF	TGTGCCAGCAGCTGGAAGACAGGGTTGCGCTACGAGCAGTACTTC
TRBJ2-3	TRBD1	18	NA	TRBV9	CASSVDRGTGGGADTQYF	TGTGCCAGCAGCGTAGATCGTGGGACAGGGGGGGGAGCAGATACGCAGTATTTT
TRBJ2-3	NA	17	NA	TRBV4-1	CASSRTTGDSSTDTQYF	TGCGCCAGCAGCCGGACTACGGGGGACTCTAGCACAGATACGCAGTATTTT
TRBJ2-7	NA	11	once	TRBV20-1	CSAPSSYEQYF	TGCAGTGCCCCGTCGTCCTACGAGCAGTACTTC
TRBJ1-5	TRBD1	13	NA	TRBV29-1	CSVAQGANQPQHF	TGCAGCGTCGCGCAGGGGGCTAATCAGCCCCAGCATTTT
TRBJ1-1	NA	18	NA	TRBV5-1	CASSKGEGSRPLNTEAFF	TGCGCCAGCAGCAAGGGGGAGGGCTCCAGGCCCTTGAACACTGAAGCTTTCTTT
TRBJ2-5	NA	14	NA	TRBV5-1	CASSQAGGRETQYF	TGCGCCAGCAGCCAAGCTGGAGGTCGAGAGACCCAGTACTTC
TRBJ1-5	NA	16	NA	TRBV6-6	CATHPGAARSNQPQHF	TGTGCCACACATCCTGGGGCCGCCAGAAGCAATCAGCCCCAGCATTTT
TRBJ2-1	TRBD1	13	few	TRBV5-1	CASSLDRANEQFF	TGCGCCAGCAGCCTCGACAGGGCCAATGAGCAGTTCTTC
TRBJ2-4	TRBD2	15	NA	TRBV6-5	CASSTPTSGQNIQYF	TGTGCCAGCAGTACCCCGACTAGCGGCCAAAACATTCAGTACTTC
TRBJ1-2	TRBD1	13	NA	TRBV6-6	CASRSGQGRGYTF	TGTGCCAGCAGGAGCGGACAGGGTCGCGGCTACACCTTC
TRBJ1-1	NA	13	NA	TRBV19	CASQVTPGTEAFF	TGTGCCAGCCAGGTCACCCCGGGGACTGAAGCTTTCTTT
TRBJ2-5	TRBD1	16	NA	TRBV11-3	CASSSGGQAPQETQYF	TGTGCCAGCAGCTCCGGCGGACAGGCCCCTCAAGAGACCCAGTACTTC
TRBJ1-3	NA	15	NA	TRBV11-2	CASSSPGLGGNTIYF	TGTGCCAGCAGCTCGCCGGGACTAGGTGGAAACACCATATATTTT